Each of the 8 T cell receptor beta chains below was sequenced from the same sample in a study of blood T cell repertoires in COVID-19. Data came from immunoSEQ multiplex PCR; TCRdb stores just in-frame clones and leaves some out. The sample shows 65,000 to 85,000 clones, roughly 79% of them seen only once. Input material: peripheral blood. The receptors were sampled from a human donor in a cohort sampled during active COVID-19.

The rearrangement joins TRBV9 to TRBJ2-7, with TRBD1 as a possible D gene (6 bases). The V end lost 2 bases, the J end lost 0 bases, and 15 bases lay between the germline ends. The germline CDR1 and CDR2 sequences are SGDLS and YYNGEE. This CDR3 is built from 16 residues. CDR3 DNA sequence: TGTGCCAGCAGCGTGTCCCGGGACACTAGCTCCTACGAGCAGTACTTC. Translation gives CASSVSRDTSSYEQYF.

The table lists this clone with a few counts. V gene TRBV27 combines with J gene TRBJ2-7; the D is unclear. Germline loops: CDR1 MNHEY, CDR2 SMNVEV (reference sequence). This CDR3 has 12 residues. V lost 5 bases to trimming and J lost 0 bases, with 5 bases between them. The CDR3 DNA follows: TGTGCCAGCAGTATCAGCTCCTACGAGCAGTACTTC. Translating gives CASSISSYEQYF.

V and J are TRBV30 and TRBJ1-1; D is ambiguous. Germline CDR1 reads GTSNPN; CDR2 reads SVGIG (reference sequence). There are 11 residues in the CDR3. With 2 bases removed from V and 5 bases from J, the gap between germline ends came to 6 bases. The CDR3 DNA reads TGTGCCTGGAGTAGTAGTACTGAAGCTTTCTTT. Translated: CAWSSSTEAFF. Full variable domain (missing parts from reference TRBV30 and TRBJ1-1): SQTIHQWPATLVQPVGSPLSLECTVEGTSNPNLYWYRQAAGRGLQLLFYSVGIGQISSEVPQNLSASRPQDRQFILSSKKLLLSDSGFYLCAWSSSTEAFFGQGTRLTVV.

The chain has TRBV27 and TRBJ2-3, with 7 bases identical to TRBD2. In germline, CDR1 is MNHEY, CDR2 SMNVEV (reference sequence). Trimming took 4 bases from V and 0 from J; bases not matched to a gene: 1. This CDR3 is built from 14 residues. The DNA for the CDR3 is TGTGCCAGCAGTTCCGGGGGGAGCACAGATACGCAGTATTTT. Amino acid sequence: CASSSGGSTDTQYF.

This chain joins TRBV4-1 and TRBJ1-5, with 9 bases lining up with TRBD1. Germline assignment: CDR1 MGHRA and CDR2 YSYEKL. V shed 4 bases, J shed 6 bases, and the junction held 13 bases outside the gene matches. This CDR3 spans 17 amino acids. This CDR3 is CASSPFHRTGEFQPQHF. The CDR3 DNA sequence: TGCGCCAGCAGCCCGTTTCACCGGACAGGGGAATTTCAGCCCCAGCATTTT.

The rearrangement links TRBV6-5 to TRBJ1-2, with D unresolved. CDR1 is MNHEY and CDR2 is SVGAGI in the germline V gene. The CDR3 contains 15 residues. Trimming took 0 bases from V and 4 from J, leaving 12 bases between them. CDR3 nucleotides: TGTGCCAGCAGTTACTCGATAAACGGACTCTATGGCTACACCTTC. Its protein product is CASSYSINGLYGYTF.

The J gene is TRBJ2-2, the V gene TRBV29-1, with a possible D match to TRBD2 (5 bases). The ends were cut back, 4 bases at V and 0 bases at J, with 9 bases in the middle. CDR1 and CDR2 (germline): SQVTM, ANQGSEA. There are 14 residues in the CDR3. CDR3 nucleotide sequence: TGCAGCGTTGGAACTAGAACGAACACCGGGGAGCTGTTTTTT. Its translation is CSVGTRTNTGELFF.

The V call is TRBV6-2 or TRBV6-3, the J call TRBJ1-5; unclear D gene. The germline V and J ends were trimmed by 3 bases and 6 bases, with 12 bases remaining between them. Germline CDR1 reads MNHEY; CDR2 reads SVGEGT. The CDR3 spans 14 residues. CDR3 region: CASSYGQSSQPQHF. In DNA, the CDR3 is TGTGCCAGCAGTTATGGGCAGAGTTCTCAGCCCCAGCATTTT.